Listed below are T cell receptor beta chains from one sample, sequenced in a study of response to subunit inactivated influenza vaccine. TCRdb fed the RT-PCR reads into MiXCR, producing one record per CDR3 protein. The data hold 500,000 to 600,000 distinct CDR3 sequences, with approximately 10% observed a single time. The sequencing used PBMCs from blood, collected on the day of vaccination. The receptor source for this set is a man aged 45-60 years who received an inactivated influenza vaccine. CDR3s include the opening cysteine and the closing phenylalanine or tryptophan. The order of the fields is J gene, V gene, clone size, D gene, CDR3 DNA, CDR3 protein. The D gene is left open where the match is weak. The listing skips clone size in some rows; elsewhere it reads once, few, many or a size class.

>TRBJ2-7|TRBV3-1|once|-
TGTGCCACCAGCCAAGTAGCGGCCTCCTACGAGCAGTACTTC
CATSQVAASYEQYF
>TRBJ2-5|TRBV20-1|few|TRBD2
TGCAGTGCTAGGGTCCGGGGAGGGGAGACCCAGTACTTC
CSARVRGGETQYF
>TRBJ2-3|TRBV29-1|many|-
TGCAGCGTTAATGGGAGGACAGATACGCAGTATTTT
CSVNGRTDTQYF
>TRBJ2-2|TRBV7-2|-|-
TGTGCCAGCAGCTTCGTAAGGAACACCGGGGAGCTGTTTTTT
CASSFVRNTGELFF
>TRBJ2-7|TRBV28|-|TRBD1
TGTGCCAGCAGGGGGACAGGGCTCGAGCAGTACTTC
CASRGTGLEQYF
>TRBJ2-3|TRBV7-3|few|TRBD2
TGTGCCAGCAGCACCGGGACTAGCCCTTCAGATACGCAGTATTTT
CASSTGTSPSDTQYF
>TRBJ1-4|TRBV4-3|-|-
TGCGCCAGCAGCCAAGATTGGGGGATAGCTAATGAAAAACTGTTTTTT
CASSQDWGIANEKLFF
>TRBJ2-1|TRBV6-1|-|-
TGTGCCAGCAGTAAGGTCGAGAGGGCGTACAATGAGCAGTTCTTC
CASSKVERAYNEQFF
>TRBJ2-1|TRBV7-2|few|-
TGTGCCAGCAGCTTAGAACGTTTGAGAGGGGGTGAGCAGTTCTTC
CASSLERLRGGEQFF
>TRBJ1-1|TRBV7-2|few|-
TGTGCCAGCAGCCCACCTAGGACAGTGAACACTGAAGCTTTCTTT
CASSPPRTVNTEAFF
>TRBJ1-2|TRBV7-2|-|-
TGTGCCAGCAGCTTATCTAATTTAGGCTACACCTTC
CASSLSNLGYTF
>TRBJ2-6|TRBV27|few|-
TGTGCCAGCAGTTTTCTGGGATCTGGGGCCAACGTCCTGACTTTC
CASSFLGSGANVLTF
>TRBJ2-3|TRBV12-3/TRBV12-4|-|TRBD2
TGTGCCAGCAGTTTCGTAGCGGGGGACACAATACCGGTTACAGATACGCAGTATTTT
CASSFVAGDTIPVTDTQYF
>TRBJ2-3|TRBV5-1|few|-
TGCGCCAGCAGCTTGGATGGACAGACCACAGATACGCAGTATTTT
CASSLDGQTTDTQYF